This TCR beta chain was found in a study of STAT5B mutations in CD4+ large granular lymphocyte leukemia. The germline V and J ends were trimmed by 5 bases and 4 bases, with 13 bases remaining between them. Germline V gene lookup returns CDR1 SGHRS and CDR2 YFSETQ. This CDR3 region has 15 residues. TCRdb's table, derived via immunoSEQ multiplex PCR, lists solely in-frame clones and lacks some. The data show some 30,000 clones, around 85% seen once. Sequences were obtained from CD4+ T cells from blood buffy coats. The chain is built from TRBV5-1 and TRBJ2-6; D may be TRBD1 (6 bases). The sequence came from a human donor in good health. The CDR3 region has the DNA TGCGCCAGCAGTGTGCAGGGGTCCGGGGCCAACGTCCTGACTTTC. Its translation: CASSVQGSGANVLTF.